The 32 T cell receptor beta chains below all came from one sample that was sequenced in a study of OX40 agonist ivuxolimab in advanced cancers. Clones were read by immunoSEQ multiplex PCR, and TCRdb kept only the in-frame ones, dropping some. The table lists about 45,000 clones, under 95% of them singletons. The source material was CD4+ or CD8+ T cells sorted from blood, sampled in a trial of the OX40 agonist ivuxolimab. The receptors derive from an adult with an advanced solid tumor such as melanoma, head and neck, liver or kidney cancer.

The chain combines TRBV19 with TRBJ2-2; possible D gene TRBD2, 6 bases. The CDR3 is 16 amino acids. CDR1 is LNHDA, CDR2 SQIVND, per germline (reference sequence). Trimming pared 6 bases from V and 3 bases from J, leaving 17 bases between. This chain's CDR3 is CASSIRELEYTGELFF. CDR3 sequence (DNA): TGTGCCAGTAGCATCCGGGAGTTGGAGTACACCGGGGAGCTGTTTTTT. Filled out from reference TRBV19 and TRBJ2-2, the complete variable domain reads DGGITQSPKYLFRKEGQNVTLSCEQNLNHDAMYWYRQDPGQGLRLIYYSQIVNDFQKGDIAEGYSVSREKKESFPLTVTSAQKNPTAFYLCASSIRELEYTGELFFGEGSRLTVL.

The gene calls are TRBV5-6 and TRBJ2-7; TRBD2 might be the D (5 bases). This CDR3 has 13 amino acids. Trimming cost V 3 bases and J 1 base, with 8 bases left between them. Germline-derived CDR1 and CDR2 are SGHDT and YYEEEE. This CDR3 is CASSWTESYEQYF. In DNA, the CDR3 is TGTGCCAGCAGCTGGACTGAGTCCTACGAGCAGTACTTC.

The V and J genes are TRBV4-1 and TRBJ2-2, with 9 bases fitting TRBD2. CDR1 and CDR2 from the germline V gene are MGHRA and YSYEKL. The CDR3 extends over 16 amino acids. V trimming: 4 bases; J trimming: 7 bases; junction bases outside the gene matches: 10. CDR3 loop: CASSPAAGGPVGELFF. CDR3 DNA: TGCGCCAGCAGCCCCGCCGCGGGAGGGCCGGTCGGGGAGCTGTTTTTT.

The CDR3 nucleotides are TGTGCCAGCAGCTTAGGTTTGGCTAACAGCTACGAGCAGTACTTC. Encoded protein: CASSLGLANSYEQYF. This chain links TRBV11-2 with TRBJ2-7; D uncertain. CDR1 and CDR2 from the germline V gene are SGHAT and FQNNGV. The length of the CDR3 is 15 residues. Deletions cut 1 base from V and 3 bases from J, with 13 bases between.

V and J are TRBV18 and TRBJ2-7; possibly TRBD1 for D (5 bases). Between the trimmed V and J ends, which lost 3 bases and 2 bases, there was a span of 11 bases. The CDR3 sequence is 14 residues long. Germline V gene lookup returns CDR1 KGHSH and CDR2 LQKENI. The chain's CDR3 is CASSPGQGPYEQYF. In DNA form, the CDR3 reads TGTGCCAGCTCACCTGGGCAGGGCCCCTACGAGCAGTACTTC. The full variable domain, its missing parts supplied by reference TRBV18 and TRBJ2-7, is NAGVMQNPRHLVRRRGQEARLRCSPMKGHSHVYWYRQLPEEGLKFMVYLQKENIIDESGMPKERFSAEFPKEGPSILRIQQVVRGDSAAYFCASSPGQGPYEQYFGPGTRLTVT.

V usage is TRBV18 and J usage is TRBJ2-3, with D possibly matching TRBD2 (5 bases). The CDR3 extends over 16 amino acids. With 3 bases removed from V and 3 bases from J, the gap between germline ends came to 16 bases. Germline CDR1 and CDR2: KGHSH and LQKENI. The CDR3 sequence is CASSPGALPGTDTQYF. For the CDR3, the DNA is TGTGCCAGCTCACCCGGAGCCCTGCCGGGGACAGATACGCAGTATTTT.

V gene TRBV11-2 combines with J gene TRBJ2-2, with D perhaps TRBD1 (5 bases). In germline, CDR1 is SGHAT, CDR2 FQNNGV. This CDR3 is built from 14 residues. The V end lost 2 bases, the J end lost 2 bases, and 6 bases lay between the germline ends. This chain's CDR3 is CASSLRGNTGELFF. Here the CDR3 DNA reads TGTGCCAGCAGCTTAAGGGGAAACACCGGGGAGCTGTTTTTT.

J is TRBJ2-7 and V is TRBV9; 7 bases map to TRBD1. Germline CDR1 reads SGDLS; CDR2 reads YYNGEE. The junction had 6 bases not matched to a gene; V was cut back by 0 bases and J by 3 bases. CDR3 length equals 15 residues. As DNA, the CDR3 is TGTGCCAGCAGCGTAGCTGACAGGGAATACTACGAGCAGTACTTC. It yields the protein CASSVADREYYEQYF.

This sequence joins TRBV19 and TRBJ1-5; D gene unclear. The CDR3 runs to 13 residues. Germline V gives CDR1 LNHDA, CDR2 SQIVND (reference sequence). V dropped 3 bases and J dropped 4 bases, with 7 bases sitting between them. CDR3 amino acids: CASSIVGNQPQHF. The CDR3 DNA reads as TGTGCCAGTAGTATTGTTGGGAATCAGCCCCAGCATTTT. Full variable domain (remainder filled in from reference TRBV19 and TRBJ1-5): DGGITQSPKYLFRKEGQNVTLSCEQNLNHDAMYWYRQDPGQGLRLIYYSQIVNDFQKGDIAEGYSVSREKKESFPLTVTSAQKNPTAFYLCASSIVGNQPQHFGDGTRLSIL.

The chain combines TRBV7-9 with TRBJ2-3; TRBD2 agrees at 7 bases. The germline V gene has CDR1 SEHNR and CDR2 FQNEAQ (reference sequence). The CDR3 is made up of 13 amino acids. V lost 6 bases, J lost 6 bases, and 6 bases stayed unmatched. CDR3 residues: CASRDGRLDTQYF. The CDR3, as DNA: TGTGCCAGCAGGGACGGGAGGCTCGATACGCAGTATTTT.

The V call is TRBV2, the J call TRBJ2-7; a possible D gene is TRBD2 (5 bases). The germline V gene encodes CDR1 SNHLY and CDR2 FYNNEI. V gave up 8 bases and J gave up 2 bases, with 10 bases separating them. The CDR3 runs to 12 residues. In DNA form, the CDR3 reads TGTGCCAGCGCGGGCAAAACCTACGAGCAGTACTTC. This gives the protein CASAGKTYEQYF. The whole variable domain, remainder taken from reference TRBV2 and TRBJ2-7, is EPEVTQTPSHQVTQMGQEVILRCVPISNHLYFYWYRQILGQKVEFLVSFYNNEISEKSEIFDDQFSVERPDGSNFTLKIRSTKLEDSAMYFCASAGKTYEQYFGPGTRLTVT.

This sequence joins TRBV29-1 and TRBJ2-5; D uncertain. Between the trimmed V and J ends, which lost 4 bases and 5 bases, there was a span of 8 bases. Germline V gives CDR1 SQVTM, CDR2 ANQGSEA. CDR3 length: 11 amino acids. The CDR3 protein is CSVARPETQYF. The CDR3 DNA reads TGCAGCGTTGCCAGGCCGGAGACCCAGTACTTC.

CDR3 bases: TGTGCCTGGAGTGTAAGGACAGACGGAGTTGAAAAACTGTTTTTT. Translating gives CAWSVRTDGVEKLFF. This chain links TRBV30 with TRBJ1-4, with D tentatively TRBD1 (6 bases). Germline CDR1 GTSNPN, CDR2 SVGIG (reference sequence). V gave up 0 bases and J gave up 7 bases, with 15 bases separating them. This CDR3 is 15 amino acids long.

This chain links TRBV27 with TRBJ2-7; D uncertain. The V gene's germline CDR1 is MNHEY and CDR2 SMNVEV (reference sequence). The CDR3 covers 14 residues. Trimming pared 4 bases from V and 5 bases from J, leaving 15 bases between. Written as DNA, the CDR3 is TGTGCCAGCAGTTCCCTCCTTTTTCCCAACGAGCAGTACTTC. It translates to CASSSLLFPNEQYF.

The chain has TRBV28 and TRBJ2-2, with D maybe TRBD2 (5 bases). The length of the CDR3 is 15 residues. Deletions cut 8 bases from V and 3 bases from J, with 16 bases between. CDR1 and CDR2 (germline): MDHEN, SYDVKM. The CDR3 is CASSRGSLYTGELFF. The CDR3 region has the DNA TGTGCCAGCTCCCGGGGTAGCCTTTACACCGGGGAGCTGTTTTTT.

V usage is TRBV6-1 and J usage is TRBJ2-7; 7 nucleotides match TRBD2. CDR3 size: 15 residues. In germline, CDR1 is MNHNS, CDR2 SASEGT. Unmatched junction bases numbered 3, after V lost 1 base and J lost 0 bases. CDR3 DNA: TGTGCCAGCAGTGAAGTTAGCGGGCTCTCCTACGAGCAGTACTTC. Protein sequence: CASSEVSGLSYEQYF.

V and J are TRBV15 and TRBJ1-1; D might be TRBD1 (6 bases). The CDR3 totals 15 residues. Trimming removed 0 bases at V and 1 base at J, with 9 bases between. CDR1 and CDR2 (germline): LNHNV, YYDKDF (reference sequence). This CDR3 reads CATSRDRGPNTEAFF. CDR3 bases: TGTGCCACCAGCAGAGATCGGGGGCCGAACACTGAAGCTTTCTTT.

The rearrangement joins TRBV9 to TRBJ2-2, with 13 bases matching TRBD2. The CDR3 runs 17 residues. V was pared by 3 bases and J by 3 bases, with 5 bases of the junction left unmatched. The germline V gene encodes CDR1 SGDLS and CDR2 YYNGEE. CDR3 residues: CASSAGLAGVYTGELFF. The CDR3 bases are TGTGCCAGCAGCGCCGGACTAGCGGGAGTGTACACCGGGGAGCTGTTTTTT.

The CDR3 is CASSQEGAGGYEQYF. DNA of the CDR3: TGCGCCAGCAGCCAAGAAGGGGCAGGGGGCTACGAGCAGTACTTC. The chain recombines TRBV4-1 with TRBJ2-7, with 7 positions matching TRBD1. V lost 0 bases and J lost 3; bases outside the gene matches: 5. The CDR3 contains 15 residues. CDR1 is MGHRA and CDR2 is YSYEKL in the germline V gene.

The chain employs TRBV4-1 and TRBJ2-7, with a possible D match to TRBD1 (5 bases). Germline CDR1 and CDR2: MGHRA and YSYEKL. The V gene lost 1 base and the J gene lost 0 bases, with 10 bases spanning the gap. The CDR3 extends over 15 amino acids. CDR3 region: CASSQAKGASYEQYF. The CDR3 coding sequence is TGCGCCAGCAGCCAAGCTAAAGGGGCCTCCTACGAGCAGTACTTC.

The CDR3, as DNA: TGTGCCACCAGCAGAGATACTCAAGGTGAAGCTTTCTTT. This codes for CATSRDTQGEAFF. This chain connects TRBV15 to TRBJ1-1, with D unclear. Per germline, CDR1 LNHNV and CDR2 YYDKDF (reference sequence). V was cut by 0 bases and J by 7 bases, with 9 bases left in between. The CDR3 is 13 residues long.

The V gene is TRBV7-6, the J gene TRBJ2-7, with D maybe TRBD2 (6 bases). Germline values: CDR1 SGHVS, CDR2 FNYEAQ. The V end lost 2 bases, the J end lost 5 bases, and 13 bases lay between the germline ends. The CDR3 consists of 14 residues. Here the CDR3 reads CASSLKGLRDEQYF. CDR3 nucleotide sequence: TGTGCCAGCAGCTTAAAGGGACTGAGAGACGAGCAGTACTTC.

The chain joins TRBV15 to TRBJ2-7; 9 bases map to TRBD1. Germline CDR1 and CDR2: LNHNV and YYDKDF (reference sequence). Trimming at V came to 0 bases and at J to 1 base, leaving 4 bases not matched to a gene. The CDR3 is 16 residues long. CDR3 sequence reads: CATSRDRGTGSYEQYF. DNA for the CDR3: TGTGCCACCAGCAGAGACCGGGGGACAGGGTCCTACGAGCAGTACTTC. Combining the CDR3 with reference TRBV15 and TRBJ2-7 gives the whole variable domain DAMVIQNPRYQVTQFGKPVTLSCSQTLNHNVMYWYQQKSSQAPKLLFHYYDKDFNNEADTPDNFQSRRPNTSFCFLDIRSPGLGDTAMYLCATSRDRGTGSYEQYFGPGTRLTVT.

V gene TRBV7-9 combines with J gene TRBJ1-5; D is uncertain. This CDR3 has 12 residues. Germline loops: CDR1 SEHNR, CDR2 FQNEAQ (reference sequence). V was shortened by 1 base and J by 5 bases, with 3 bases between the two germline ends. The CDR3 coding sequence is TGTGCCAGCAGCTTAGGGGATCAGCCCCAGCATTTT. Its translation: CASSLGDQPQHF.

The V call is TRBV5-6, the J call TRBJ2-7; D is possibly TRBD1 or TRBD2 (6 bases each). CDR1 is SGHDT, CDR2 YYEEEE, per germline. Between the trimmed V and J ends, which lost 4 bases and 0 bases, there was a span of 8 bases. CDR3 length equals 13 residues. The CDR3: CASSRGRSYEQYF. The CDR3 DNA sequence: TGTGCCAGCAGCCGGGGGCGCTCCTACGAGCAGTACTTC. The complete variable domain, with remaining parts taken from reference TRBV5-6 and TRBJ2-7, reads DAGVTQSPTHLIKTRGQQVTLRCSPKSGHDTVSWYQQALGQGPQFIFQYYEEEERQRGNFPDRFSGHQFPNYSSELNVNALLLGDSALYLCASSRGRSYEQYFGPGTRLTVT.

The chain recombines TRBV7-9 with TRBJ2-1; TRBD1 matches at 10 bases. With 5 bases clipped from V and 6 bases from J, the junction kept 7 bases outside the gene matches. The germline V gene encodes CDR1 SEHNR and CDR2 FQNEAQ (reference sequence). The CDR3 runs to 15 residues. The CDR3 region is CASSIPGQGFNEQFF. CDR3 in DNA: TGTGCCAGCAGCATACCGGGACAGGGGTTCAATGAGCAGTTCTTC.

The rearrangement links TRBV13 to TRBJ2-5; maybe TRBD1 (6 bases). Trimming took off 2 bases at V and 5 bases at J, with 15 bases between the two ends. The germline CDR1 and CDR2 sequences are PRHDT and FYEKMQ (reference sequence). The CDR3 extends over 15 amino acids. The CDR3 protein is CASSLRDRLGETQYF. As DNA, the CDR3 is TGTGCCAGCAGCTTAAGAGACAGGCTAGGGGAGACCCAGTACTTC.

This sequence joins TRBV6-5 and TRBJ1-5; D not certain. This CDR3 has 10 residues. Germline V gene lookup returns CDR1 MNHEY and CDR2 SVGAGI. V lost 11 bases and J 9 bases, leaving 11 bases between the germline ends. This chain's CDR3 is CASGSWPQHF. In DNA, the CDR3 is TGTGCCTCCGGTTCGTGGCCCCAGCATTTT.

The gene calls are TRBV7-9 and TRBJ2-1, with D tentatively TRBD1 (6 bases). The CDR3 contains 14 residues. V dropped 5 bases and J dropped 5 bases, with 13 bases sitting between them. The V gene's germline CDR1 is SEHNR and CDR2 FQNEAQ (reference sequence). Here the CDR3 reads CASSVNRDHNEQFF. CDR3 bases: TGTGCCAGCAGCGTAAACAGGGACCACAATGAGCAGTTCTTC.

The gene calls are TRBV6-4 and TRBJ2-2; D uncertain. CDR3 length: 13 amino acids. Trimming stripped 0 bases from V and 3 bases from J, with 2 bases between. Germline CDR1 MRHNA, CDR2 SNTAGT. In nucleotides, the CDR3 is TGTGCCAGCAGTGACTCTGACACCGGGGAGCTGTTTTTT. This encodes CASSDSDTGELFF.

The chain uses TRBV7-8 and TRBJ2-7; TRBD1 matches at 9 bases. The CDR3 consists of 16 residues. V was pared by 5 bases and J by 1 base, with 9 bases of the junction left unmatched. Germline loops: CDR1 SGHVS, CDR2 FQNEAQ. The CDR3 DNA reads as TGTGCCAGCAGCATAGAACCGGGACAGGGATCCTACGAGCAGTACTTC. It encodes CASSIEPGQGSYEQYF. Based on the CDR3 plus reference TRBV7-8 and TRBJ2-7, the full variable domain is GAGVSQSPRYKVAKRGQDVALRCDPISGHVSLFWYQQALGQGPEFLTYFQNEAQLDKSGLPSDRFFAERPEGSVSTLKIQRTQQEDSAVYLCASSIEPGQGSYEQYFGPGTRLTVT.

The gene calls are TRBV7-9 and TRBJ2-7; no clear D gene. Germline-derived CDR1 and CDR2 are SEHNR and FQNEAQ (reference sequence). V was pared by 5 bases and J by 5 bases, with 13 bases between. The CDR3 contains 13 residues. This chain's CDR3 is CASSPPEFHEQYF. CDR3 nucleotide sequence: TGTGCCAGCAGCCCACCGGAGTTCCACGAGCAGTACTTC.